This T cell receptor beta chain was captured in a study of blood T cells in healthy people across ages (dated by TCRdb to 2013 to 2016). Describing the broader study: In model experiments, template switching captured about one uniquely barcoded TCR beta cDNA molecule for every two T cells. Using deep sequencing normalized with unique cDNA molecular identifiers, the study measured how TCR beta repertoire diversity changes with age. The donors were split into four age groups: young (average about 16 years), middle-aged (over 35), aged (approximately 59) and long-lived (roughly 86). To avoid experimental bias, donors of different ages were distributed randomly across sequencing lanes. For two donors (one aged 18 to 30 and one aged 80 or older), the study analyzed two additional independent replicas of 1 million unique cDNA reads from the same blood draw.

The donors were some 39 Caucasian individuals from Russia, aged roughly 6 to 90 years, who were systemically healthy. Roughly 9 milliliters of peripheral blood were drawn from each donor into EDTA-treated Vacutainer tubes. Ficoll-Paque density-gradient centrifugation was used to isolate PBMCs, with at least 7 million per sample. Trizol reagent was used to extract total RNA from PBMCs, with at least 5 micrograms per sample. Naive CD45RAhigh/CD27high T cell percentages were measured by flow cytometry on a PBMC aliquot from every donor. The paper as a whole reports these results and caveats: Estimates of total diversity based on one million sequenced T cells were regarded as lower bounds and as underestimates. Observed TCR beta diversity per million T cells fell roughly linearly with age, and a significant reduction was already apparent by age around 40. Donor CMV infection status was unknown, potentially confounding age-related changes in expanded clonotypes. A strong correlation was found between observed TCR beta diversity and the percentage of naive T cells measured by flow cytometry. Bulk unsorted PBMC profiling prevented conclusive comparison of naive and antigen-experienced compartments. Compared with the aged group, the long-lived group had more naive CD4+ T cells, fewer expanded clones and increased TCR diversity, a pattern suggesting age selection.

Reading from cysteine to phenylalanine, the CDR3 counts 15 amino acids. Only CDR3 DNA is held: 45 bases, read in frame from base 1. CDR1 KGHSH and CDR2 LQKENI are derived from the germline V gene. With respect to this clonotype: What antigen it recognizes has not been identified. One end of the junction varies from germline; a read error may be responsible.

Receptors were amplified or captured by 5' RACE. The reads were generated on an Illumina HiSeq 2500. A second PCR of about 7 to 12 cycles was run with a J-beta primer mix and a sample-barcoded 5' primer. A template-switch 5' adaptor carrying 12 random nucleotides introduced a unique molecular identifier onto each TCR beta cDNA molecule. At least 2.5 million CDR3-containing paired-end reads were obtained from each sample. The Mint cDNA synthesis kit, primed by a TRBC-specific oligonucleotide, was used to synthesize first-strand cDNA from all RNA. All cDNA was treated with uracil-DNA glycosylase and then went through a first 18-cycle PCR with the universal primers M1SS and BC2_uni_R. Under the source paper's analysis protocol: Normalization of each sample was performed by random selection of 1 million high-quality reads, each carrying a distinct molecular identifier. Reads with shared molecular identifiers were discarded instead of being binned into consensus sequences. MiTCR, with a Q25 quality threshold and the strictest error-elimination algorithm, was used for CDR3 identification, clonotype clustering and error correction. A nonparametric unseen species model with Euler transformation was used to estimate a lower bound on total TCR beta diversity. TCRdb redid the processing of the public reads, applying fastp at Q25 and MiXCR, and retained in-frame beta chains. For every CDR3 protein sequence, its rows merge into one entry that carries the most common genes and DNA. The V and J calls here are based on TCRdb, not the publication. Counted in this sample were fewer than 800,000 distinct CDR3 sequences; roughly 32% of them appeared once. Of the sample, roughly 15% is held by the ten largest clones.

The V and J genes are TRBV18 and TRBJ2-1; the D segment may tentatively be TRBD1 or TRBD2, each giving 5 matched bases. The sequence came from a woman aged 80 or over in good health. Donor details come from another sample of the same person, matched by shared clones. The sample was blood. The DNA is TGTGCCAGCTCACCACAGGGGAGCTCCTGCAATGAGCAGTTCTTC. Translated, it gives CASSPQGSSCNEQFF.